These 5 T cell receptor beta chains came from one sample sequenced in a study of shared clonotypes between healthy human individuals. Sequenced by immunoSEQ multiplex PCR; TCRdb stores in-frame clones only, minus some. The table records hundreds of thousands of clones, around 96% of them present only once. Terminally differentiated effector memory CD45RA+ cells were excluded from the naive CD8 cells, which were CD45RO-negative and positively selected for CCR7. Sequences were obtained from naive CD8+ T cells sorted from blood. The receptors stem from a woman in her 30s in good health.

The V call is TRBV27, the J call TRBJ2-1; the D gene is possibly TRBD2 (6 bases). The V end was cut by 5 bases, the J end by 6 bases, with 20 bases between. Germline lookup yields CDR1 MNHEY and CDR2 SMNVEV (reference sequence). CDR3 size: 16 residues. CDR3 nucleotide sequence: TGTGCCAGCAGTCCCCGGGACGGGGGTATGGGCAATGAGCAGTTCTTC. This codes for CASSPRDGGMGNEQFF.

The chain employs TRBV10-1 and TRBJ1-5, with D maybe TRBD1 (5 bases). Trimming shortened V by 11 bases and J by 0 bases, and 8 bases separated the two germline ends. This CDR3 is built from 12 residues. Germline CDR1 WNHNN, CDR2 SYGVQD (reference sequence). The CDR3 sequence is CARQNSNQPQHF. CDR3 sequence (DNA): TGCGCCCGACAGAATAGCAATCAGCCCCAGCATTTT.

This chain's CDR3 is CASRDSNTGELFF. The DNA for the CDR3 is TGTGCCAGTAGGGACTCAAACACCGGGGAGCTGTTTTTT. This chain links TRBV19 with TRBJ2-2, with a weak D call TRBD2 (5 bases). V lost 6 bases and J lost 2, with 7 bases in between. Germline assignment: CDR1 LNHDA and CDR2 SQIVND (reference sequence). The CDR3 is made up of 13 amino acids.

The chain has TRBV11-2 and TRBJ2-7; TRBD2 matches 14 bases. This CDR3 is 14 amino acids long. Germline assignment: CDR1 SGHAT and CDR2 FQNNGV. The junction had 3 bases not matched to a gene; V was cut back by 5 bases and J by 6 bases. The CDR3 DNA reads TGTGCCAGCAGCCCAGGGACTAGCGGGAGCGAGCAGTACTTC. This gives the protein CASSPGTSGSEQYF.

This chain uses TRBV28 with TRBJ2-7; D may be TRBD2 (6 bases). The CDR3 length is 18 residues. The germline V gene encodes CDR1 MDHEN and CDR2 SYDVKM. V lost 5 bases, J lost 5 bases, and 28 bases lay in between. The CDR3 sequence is CASSPEAGFEWIRDEQYF. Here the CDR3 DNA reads TGTGCCAGCAGTCCCGAAGCGGGTTTCGAATGGATACGGGACGAGCAGTACTTC.